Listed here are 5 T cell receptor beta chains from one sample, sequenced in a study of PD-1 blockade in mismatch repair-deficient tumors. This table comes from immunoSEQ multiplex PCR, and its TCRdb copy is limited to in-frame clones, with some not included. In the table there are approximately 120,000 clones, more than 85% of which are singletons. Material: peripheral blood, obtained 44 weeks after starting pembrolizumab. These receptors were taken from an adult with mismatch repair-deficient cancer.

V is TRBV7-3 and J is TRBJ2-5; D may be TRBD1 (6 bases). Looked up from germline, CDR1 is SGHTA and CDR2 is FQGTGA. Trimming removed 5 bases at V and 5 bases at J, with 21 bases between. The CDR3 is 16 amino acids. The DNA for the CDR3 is TGTGCCAGCAGCCTCCTATCAGGGAAAAGGGGGGAGACCCAGTACTTC. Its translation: CASSLLSGKRGETQYF.

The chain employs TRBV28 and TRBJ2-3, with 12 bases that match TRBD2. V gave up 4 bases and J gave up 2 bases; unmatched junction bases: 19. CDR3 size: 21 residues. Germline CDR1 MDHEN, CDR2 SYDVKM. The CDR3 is CASSSGASGRGRALYTDTQYF. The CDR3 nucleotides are TGTGCCAGCAGTTCCGGCGCTAGCGGGAGGGGCAGGGCCCTGTACACAGATACGCAGTATTTT.

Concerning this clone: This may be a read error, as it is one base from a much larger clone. The CDR3: CASSYSGTGELFF. For the CDR3, the DNA is TGTGCCAGCAGTTACTCGGGCACCGGGGAGCTGTTTTTT. The chain couples TRBV27 to TRBJ2-2, with D unresolved. The V gene lost 4 bases and the J gene lost 4 bases, with 7 bases spanning the gap. The CDR3 is made up of 13 amino acids. Germline CDR1 is MNHEY and CDR2 is SMNVEV (reference sequence).

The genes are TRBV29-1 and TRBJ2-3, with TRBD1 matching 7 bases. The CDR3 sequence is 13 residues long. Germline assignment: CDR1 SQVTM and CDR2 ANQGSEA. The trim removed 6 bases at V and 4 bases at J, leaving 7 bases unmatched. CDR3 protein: CSVPGTGADTQYF. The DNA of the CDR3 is TGCAGCGTACCAGGTACAGGGGCAGATACGCAGTATTTT.

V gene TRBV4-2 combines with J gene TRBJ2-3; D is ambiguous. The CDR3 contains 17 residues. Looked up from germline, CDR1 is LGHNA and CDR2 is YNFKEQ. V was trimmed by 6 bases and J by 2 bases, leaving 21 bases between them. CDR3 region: CASRADKPGEVTDTQYF. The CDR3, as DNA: TGTGCCAGCAGAGCCGACAAGCCAGGAGAGGTCACAGATACGCAGTATTTT.